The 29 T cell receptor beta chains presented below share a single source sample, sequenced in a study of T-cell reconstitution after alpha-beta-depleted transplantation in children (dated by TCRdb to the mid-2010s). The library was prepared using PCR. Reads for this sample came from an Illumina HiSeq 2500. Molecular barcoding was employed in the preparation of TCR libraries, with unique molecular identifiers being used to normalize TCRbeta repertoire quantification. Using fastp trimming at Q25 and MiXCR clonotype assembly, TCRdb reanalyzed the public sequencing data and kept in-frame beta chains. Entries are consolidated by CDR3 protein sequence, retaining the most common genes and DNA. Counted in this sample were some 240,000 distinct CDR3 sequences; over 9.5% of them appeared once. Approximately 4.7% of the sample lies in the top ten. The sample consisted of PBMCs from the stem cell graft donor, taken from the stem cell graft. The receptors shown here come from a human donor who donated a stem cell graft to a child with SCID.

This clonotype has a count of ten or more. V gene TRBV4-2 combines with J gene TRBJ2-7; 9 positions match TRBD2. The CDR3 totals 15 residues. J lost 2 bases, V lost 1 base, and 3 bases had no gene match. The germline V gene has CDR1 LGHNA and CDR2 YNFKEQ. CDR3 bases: TGTGCCAGCAGCCAAGGACTAGCGGCTACCTACGAGCAGTACTTC. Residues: CASSQGLAATYEQYF.

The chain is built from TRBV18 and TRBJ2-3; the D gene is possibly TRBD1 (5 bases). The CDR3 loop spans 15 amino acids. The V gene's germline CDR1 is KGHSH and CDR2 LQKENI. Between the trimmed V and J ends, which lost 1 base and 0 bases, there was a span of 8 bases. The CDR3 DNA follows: TGTGCCAGCTCACCACGGCAGGGAAGCACAGATACGCAGTATTTT. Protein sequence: CASSPRQGSTDTQYF.

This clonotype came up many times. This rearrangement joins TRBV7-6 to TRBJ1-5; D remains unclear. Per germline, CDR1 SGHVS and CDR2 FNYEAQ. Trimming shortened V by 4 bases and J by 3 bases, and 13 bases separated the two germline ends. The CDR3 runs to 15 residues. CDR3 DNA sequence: TGTGCCAGCAGCTCCGCCCCTGGAAACAATCAGCCCCAGCATTTT. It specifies CASSSAPGNNQPQHF.

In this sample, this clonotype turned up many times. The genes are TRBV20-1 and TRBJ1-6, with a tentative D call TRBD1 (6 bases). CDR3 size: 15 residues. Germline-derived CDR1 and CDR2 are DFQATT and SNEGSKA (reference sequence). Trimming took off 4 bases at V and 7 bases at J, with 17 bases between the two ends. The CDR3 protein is CSANPSGALNSPLHF. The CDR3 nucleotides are TGCAGTGCTAATCCCTCAGGGGCACTAAATTCACCCCTCCACTTT.

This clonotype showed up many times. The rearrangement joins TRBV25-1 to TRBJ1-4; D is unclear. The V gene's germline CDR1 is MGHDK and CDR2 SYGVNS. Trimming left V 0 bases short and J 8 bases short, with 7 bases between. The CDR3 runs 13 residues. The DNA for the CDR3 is TGTGCCAGCAGTGAATACAGGTGGGAAAAACTGTTTTTT. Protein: CASSEYRWEKLFF.

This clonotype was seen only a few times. This chain's CDR3 is CASSLGGAANEKLFF. CDR3 DNA: TGTGCCAGCAGCTTAGGTGGGGCAGCTAATGAAAAACTGTTTTTT. The chain employs TRBV7-6 and TRBJ1-4; weak D call: TRBD1 (5 bases). This CDR3 comprises 15 residues. Germline assignment: CDR1 SGHVS and CDR2 FNYEAQ. V lost 1 base and J 3 bases, leaving 9 bases between the germline ends. The full variable domain, in which reference TRBV7-6 and TRBJ1-4 provide the parts outside the CDR3, is GAGVSQSPRYKVTKRGQDVALRCDPISGHVSLYWYRQALGQGPEFLTYFNYEAQQDKSGLPNDRFSAERPEGSISTLTIQRTEQRDSAMYRCASSLGGAANEKLFFGSGTQLSVL.

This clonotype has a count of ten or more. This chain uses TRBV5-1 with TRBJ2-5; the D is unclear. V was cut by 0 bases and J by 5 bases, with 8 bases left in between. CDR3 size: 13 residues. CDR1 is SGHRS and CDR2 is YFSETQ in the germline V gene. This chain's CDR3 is CASSLASRETQYF. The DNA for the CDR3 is TGCGCCAGCAGCTTGGCCTCAAGGGAGACCCAGTACTTC.

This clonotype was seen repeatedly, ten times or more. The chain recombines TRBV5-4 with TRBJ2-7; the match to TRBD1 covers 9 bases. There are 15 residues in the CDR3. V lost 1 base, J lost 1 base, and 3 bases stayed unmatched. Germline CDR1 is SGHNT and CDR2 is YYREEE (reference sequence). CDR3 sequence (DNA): TGTGCCAGCAGCTTGCGGGACAGGGCTTCCTACGAGCAGTACTTC. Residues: CASSLRDRASYEQYF.

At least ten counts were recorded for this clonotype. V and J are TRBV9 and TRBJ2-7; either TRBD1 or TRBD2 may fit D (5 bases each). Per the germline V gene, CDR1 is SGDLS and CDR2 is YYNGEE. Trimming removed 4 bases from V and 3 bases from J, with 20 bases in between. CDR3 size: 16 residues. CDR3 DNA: TGTGCCAGCAGCCATTACGGGACGGCGAATATCTACGAGCAGTACTTC. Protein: CASSHYGTANIYEQYF.

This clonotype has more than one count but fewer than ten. CDR3 residues: CSVGLAGGTDTQYF. The CDR3 nucleotides read TGCAGCGTGGGACTAGCGGGGGGAACAGATACGCAGTATTTT. The chain links TRBV29-1 to TRBJ2-3; 15 bases map to TRBD2. The germline V gene encodes CDR1 SQVTM and CDR2 ANQGSEA. The junction had 1 base not matched to a gene; V was cut back by 6 bases and J by 3 bases. The CDR3 runs 14 residues.

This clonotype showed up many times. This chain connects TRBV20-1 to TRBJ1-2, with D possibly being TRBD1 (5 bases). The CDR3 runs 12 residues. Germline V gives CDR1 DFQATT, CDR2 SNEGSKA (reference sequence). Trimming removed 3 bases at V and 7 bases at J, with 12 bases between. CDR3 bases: TGCAGTGCTAGGGGGACGGGCACTGGCTACACCTTC. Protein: CSARGTGTGYTF.

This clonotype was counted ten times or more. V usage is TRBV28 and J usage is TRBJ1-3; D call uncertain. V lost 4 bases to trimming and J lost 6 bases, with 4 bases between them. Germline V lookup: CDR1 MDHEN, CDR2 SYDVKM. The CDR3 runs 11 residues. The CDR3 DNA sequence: TGTGCCAGCAGTTACGAAAACACCATATATTTT. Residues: CASSYENTIYF.

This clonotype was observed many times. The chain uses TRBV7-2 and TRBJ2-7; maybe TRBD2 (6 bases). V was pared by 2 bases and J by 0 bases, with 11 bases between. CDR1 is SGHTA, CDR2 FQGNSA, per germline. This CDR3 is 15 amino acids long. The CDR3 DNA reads TGTGCCAGCAGCTTATTGCGGGGAGGCTCCTACGAGCAGTACTTC. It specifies CASSLLRGGSYEQYF.

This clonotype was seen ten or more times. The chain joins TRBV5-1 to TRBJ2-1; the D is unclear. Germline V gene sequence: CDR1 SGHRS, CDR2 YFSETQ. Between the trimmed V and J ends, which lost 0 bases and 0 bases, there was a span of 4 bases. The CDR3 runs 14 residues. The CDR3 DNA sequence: TGCGCCAGCAGCTTGGGGGCCTCCTACAATGAGCAGTTCTTC. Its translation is CASSLGASYNEQFF. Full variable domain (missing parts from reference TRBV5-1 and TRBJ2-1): KAGVTQTPRYLIKTRGQQVTLSCSPISGHRSVSWYQQTPGQGLQFLFEYFSETQRNKGNFPGRFSGRQFSNSRSEMNVSTLELGDSALYLCASSLGASYNEQFFGPGTRLTVL.

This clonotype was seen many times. CDR3 amino acids: CASKRSTLTDTQYF. In nucleotides, the CDR3 is TGCGCCAGCAAACGCTCGACCCTCACAGATACGCAGTATTTT. J is TRBJ2-3 and V is TRBV5-1, with unresolved D. CDR1 and CDR2 (germline): SGHRS, YFSETQ. The CDR3 covers 14 residues. Trimming removed 6 bases at V and 2 bases at J, with 13 bases between.

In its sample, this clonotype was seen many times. CDR3 coding DNA: TGTGCCAGCAGCGTAGGACAGGGGGCCTACGAGCAGTACTTC. This sequence encodes CASSVGQGAYEQYF. The rearrangement uses TRBV9 and TRBJ2-7; 9 bases match TRBD1. Looked up from germline, CDR1 is SGDLS and CDR2 is YYNGEE. The CDR3 extends over 14 amino acids. V trimming: 0 bases; J trimming: 2 bases; junction bases outside the gene matches: 0.

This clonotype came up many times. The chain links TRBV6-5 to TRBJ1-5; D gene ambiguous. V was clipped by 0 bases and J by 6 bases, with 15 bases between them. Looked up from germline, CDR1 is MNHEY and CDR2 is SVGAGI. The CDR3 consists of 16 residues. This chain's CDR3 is CASSYSSSRASQPQHF. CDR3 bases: TGTGCCAGCAGTTACTCGAGTTCAAGGGCTAGTCAGCCCCAGCATTTT.

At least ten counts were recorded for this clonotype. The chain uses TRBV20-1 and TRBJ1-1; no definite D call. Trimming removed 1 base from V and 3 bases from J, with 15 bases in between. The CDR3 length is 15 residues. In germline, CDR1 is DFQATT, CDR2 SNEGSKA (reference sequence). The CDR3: CSARVRRARDTEAFF. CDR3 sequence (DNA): TGCAGTGCTAGAGTTAGGAGGGCTAGGGACACTGAAGCTTTCTTT.

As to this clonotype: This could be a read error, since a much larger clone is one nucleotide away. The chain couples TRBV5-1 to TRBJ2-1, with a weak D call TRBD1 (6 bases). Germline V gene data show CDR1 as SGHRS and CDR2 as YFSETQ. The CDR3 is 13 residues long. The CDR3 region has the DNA TGCGCCAACAGCTCTACAGGGTTCAATGAGCAGTTCTTC. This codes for CANSSTGFNEQFF. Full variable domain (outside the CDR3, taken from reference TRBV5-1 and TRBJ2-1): KAGVTQTPRYLIKTRGQQVTLSCSPISGHRSVSWYQQTPGQGLQFLFEYFSETQRNKGNFPGRFSGRQFSNSRSEMNVSTLELGDSALYLCANSSTGFNEQFFGPGTRLTVL.

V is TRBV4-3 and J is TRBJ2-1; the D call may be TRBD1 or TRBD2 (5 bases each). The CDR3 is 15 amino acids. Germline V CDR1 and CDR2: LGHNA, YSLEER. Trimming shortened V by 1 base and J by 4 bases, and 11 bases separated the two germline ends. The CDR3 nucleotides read TGCGCCAGCAGCCAAGCCGGGACCATTTACAATGAGCAGTTCTTC. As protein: CASSQAGTIYNEQFF.

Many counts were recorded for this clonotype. Here the CDR3 DNA reads TGTGCCAGCTCACCACCGGACAGGGGAAGTGAAAAACTGTTTTTT. Translated: CASSPPDRGSEKLFF. This chain connects TRBV18 to TRBJ1-4; 9 bases fit TRBD1. This CDR3 has 15 residues. Germline V lookup: CDR1 KGHSH, CDR2 LQKENI. V lost 0 bases and J lost 7; bases outside the gene matches: 3.

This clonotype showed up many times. Here the CDR3 DNA reads TGTGCCAGCAGCTTGGGGGGGACAGCTTACAATGAGCAGTTCTTC. Encoded protein: CASSLGGTAYNEQFF. The chain links TRBV9 to TRBJ2-1; TRBD1 or TRBD2 may be the D gene (7 bases each). Germline V gene lookup returns CDR1 SGDLS and CDR2 YYNGEE. With 4 bases removed from V and 4 bases from J, the gap between germline ends came to 15 bases. This CDR3 spans 15 amino acids.

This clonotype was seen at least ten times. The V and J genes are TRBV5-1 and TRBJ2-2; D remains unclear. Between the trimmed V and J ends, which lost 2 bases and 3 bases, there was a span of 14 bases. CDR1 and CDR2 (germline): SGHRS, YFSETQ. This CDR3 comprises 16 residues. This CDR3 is CASSLSRLRDTGELFF. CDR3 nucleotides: TGCGCCAGCAGCTTAAGTAGGCTAAGGGACACCGGGGAGCTGTTTTTT.

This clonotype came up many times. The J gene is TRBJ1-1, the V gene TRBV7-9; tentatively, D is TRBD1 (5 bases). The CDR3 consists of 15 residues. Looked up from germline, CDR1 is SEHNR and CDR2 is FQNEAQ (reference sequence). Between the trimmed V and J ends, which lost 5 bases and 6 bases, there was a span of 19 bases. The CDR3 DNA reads TGTGCCAGCAGCCATTCCGGGACCTCATTGCCTGAAGCTTTCTTT. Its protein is CASSHSGTSLPEAFF. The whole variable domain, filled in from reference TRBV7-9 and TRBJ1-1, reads DTGVSQNPRHKITKRGQNVTFRCDPISEHNRLYWYRQTLGQGPEFLTYFQNEAQLEKSRLLSDRFSAERPKGSFSTLEIQRTEQGDSAMYLCASSHSGTSLPEAFFGQGTRLTVV.

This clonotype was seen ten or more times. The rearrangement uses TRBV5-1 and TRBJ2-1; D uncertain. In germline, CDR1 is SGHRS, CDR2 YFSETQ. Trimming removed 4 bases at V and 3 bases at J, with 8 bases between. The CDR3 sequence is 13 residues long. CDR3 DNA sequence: TGCGCCAGCAGCCTCGACGGCTACAATGAGCAGTTCTTC. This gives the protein CASSLDGYNEQFF.

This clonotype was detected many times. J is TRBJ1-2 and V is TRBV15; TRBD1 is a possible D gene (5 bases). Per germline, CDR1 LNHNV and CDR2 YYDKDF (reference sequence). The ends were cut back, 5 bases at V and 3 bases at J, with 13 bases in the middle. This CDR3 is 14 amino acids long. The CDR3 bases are TGTGCCACCAGCTGGGGGTTGGCGGACTATGGCTACACCTTC. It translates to CATSWGLADYGYTF.

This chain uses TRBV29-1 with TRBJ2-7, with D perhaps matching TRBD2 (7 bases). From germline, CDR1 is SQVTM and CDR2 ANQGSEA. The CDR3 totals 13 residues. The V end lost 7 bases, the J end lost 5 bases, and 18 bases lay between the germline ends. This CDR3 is CSAAGGRIHEQYF. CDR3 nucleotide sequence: TGCAGCGCAGCCGGGGGGCGGATCCACGAGCAGTACTTC.

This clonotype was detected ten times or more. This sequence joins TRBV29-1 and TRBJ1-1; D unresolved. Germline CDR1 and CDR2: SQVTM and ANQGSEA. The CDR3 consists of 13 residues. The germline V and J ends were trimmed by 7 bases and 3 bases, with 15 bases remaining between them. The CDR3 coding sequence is TGCAGCGGTAAGGGTCGGGTTGACACTGAAGCTTTCTTT. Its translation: CSGKGRVDTEAFF.

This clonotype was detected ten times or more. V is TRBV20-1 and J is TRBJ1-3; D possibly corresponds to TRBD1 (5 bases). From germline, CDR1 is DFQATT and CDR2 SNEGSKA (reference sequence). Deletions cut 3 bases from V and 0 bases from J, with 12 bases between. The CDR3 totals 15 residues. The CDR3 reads CSASGSGGSGNTIYF. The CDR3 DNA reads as TGCAGTGCTAGTGGCTCCGGGGGCTCTGGAAACACCATATATTTT.